The rows below give T cell receptor beta chains drawn from one sample of a study of control samples from healthy donors and cancer patients. TCRdb's table, derived via immunoSEQ multiplex PCR, lists solely in-frame clones and lacks some. Of some 76,000 clones in the sample, about 90% were seen once. What was sequenced was PBMCs. The receptor set was obtained from a man in his 60s with lung cancer. Both conserved end residues are part of each CDR3. The D gene is left open where the match is weak. Clone size, where shown, is once, few, many, or a class for clones that have expanded.

>16|-|TRBV24-1|-|TRBJ1-1
CATSDRGRVGHTEAFF
TGTGCCACCAGTGACCGGGGCAGGGTAGGTCACACTGAAGCTTTCTTT
>16|-|TRBV30|-|TRBJ1-4
CAWRGKPGLINEKLFF
TGTGCCTGGAGGGGGAAGCCGGGACTCATTAATGAAAAACTGTTTTTT
>14|-|TRBV24-1|-|TRBJ1-5
CATSGEGTNQPQHF
TGTGCCACCAGTGGGGAGGGAACCAATCAGCCCCAGCATTTT
>13|-|TRBV3-1/TRBV3-2|-|TRBJ2-7
CASSLSLEDEQYF
TGTGCCAGCAGCCTATCATTAGAGGACGAGCAGTACTTC
>16|TRBD1|TRBV19|-|TRBJ2-2
CASSPREGQGTGELFF
TGTGCCAGTAGTCCGAGAGAGGGACAGGGGACCGGGGAGCTGTTTTTT
>11|-|TRBV7-9|-|TRBJ1-2
CASSSDSTYTF
TGTGCCAGCAGCTCGGACAGCACTTACACCTTC
>14|TRBD1|TRBV10-3|-|TRBJ1-6
CAIRGTGSNSPLHF
TGTGCCATCAGAGGGACAGGGAGTAATTCACCCCTCCACTTT
>18|-|TRBV27|-|TRBJ1-4
CASSLLRRVSSAPEKLFF
TGTGCCAGCAGTTTGCTCAGACGTGTTAGCTCAGCTCCTGAAAAACTGTTTTTT
>13|TRBD2|TRBV25-1|-|TRBJ2-1
CASGTSRNNEQFF
TGTGCCAGCGGGACTAGCAGGAACAATGAGCAGTTCTTC
>12|-|TRBV7-2|-|TRBJ2-2
CASNRRGWGLFF
TGTGCCAGCAACCGAAGGGGCTGGGGGCTGTTTTTT
>12|-|TRBV7-2|-|TRBJ1-5
CASSSGVQPQHF
TGTGCCAGCAGTTCGGGCGTTCAGCCCCAGCATTTT
>14|-|TRBV10-1|-|TRBJ1-4
CASSDPGTNEKLFF
TGCGCCAGCAGTGACCCGGGAACTAATGAAAAACTGTTTTTT
>13|-|TRBV19|-|TRBJ2-4
CASSDSRGGIQYF
TGTGCCAGTAGTGACAGCCGAGGAGGCATTCAGTACTTC
>14|-|TRBV6-1|-|TRBJ2-2
CASSEQPNTGELFF
TGTGCCAGCAGTGAACAGCCGAACACCGGGGAGCTGTTTTTT
>15|TRBD1|TRBV5-1|-|TRBJ2-1
CASSASGTEYNEQFF
TGCGCCAGCAGCGCCTCCGGGACAGAATACAATGAGCAGTTCTTC
>12|-|TRBV27|-|TRBJ1-6
CASSLSNSPLHF
TGTGCCAGCAGTTTATCTAATTCACCCCTCCACTTT
>15|-|TRBV3-1/TRBV3-2|-|TRBJ2-5
CASSHGGILQETQYF
TGTGCCAGCAGCCATGGGGGGATACTACAAGAGACCCAGTACTTC
>17|TRBD2|TRBV30|-|TRBJ2-5
CAWTAGLAGGVQETQYF
TGTGCCTGGACGGCGGGACTAGCGGGGGGGGTTCAAGAGACCCAGTACTTC
>17|TRBD1|TRBV27|-|TRBJ1-5
CASSPWTGGIGNQPQHF
TGTGCCAGCAGTCCTTGGACAGGGGGCATCGGCAATCAGCCCCAGCATTTT
>13|TRBD1|TRBV7-2|-|TRBJ1-2
CASSPGQAKGYTF
TGTGCCAGCAGCCCGGGACAGGCGAAAGGCTACACCTTC
>16|TRBD2|TRBV11-1|-|TRBJ2-3
CASSAGGGASTDTQYF
TGTGCCAGCAGCGCGGGCGGGGGGGCTAGCACAGATACGCAGTATTTT
>13|-|TRBV18|-|TRBJ2-5
CASSPRGVETQYF
TGTGCCAGCTCACCTCGCGGAGTGGAGACCCAGTACTTC
>14|-|TRBV5-1|-|TRBJ2-5
CASSLALIQETQYF
TGCGCCAGCAGCCTAGCACTAATACAAGAGACCCAGTACTTC
>16|TRBD1|TRBV27|-|TRBJ2-4
CASSSLTGLAKNIQYF
TGTGCCAGCAGTTCCCTGACAGGGCTAGCCAAAAACATTCAGTACTTC
>13|-|TRBV12-3/TRBV12-4|-|TRBJ1-1
CASKTGARDEAFF
TGTGCCAGCAAGACCGGGGCCCGGGATGAAGCTTTCTTT
>12|-|TRBV7-3|-|TRBJ1-2
CASRGEEHGYTF
TGTGCCAGCAGGGGTGAAGAACACGGCTACACCTTC
>16|TRBD1|TRBV6-5|-|TRBJ2-7
CASSYSDRDPSYEQYF
TGTGCCAGCAGTTACTCGGACAGGGACCCCTCCTACGAGCAGTACTTC
>14|-|TRBV29-1|-|TRBJ2-2
CSVQVLANTGELFF
TGCAGCGTGCAGGTACTCGCGAACACCGGGGAGCTGTTTTTT
>14|-|TRBV6-5|-|TRBJ1-2
CASSPGRGSYGYTF
TGTGCCAGCAGCCCAGGACGGGGTAGCTATGGCTACACCTTC
>13|-|TRBV9|-|TRBJ1-1
CASSVTGQTEAFF
TGTGCCAGCAGCGTGACAGGCCAAACTGAAGCTTTCTTT
>15|-|TRBV9|once|TRBJ1-3
CASSVDRVSGNTIYF
TGTGCCAGCAGCGTAGATCGGGTCTCTGGAAACACCATATATTTT
>15|TRBD2|TRBV3-1/TRBV3-2|few|TRBJ2-5
CASSPWGGTQETQYF
TGTGCCAGCAGTCCCTGGGGGGGAACCCAAGAGACCCAGTACTTC
>16|-|TRBV14|-|TRBJ1-6
CASSQAPPGGVSPLHF
TGTGCCAGCAGCCAAGCCCCTCCGGGGGGGGTCTCACCCCTCCACTTT
>14|-|TRBV18|-|TRBJ1-1
CASSPDIQNTEAFF
TGTGCCAGCTCACCGGACATACAGAACACTGAAGCTTTCTTT
>14|-|TRBV15|-|TRBJ1-1
CATSRDKEGVEAFF
TGTGCCACCAGCAGAGATAAAGAGGGAGTTGAAGCTTTCTTT
>16|-|TRBV5-4|once|TRBJ2-1
CASSLGAVSSYNEQFF
TGTGCCAGCAGCTTGGGGGCTGTGAGCTCCTACAATGAGCAGTTCTTC
>16|-|TRBV20-1|-|TRBJ2-1
CSASTDTTKLYNEQFF
TGCAGTGCTAGTACCGACACCACCAAGCTCTACAATGAGCAGTTCTTC
>15|-|TRBV5-6|-|TRBJ1-5
CASSLFWGGNQPQHF
TGTGCCAGCAGCTTGTTTTGGGGTGGCAATCAGCCCCAGCATTTT
>16|TRBD1|TRBV24-1|-|TRBJ2-5
CATSDPGQVPQETQYF
TGTGCCACCAGTGATCCGGGACAGGTTCCCCAAGAGACCCAGTACTTC
>15|-|TRBV28|-|TRBJ2-2
CASSLAQFRGGELFF
TGTGCCAGCAGTTTAGCTCAATTTCGAGGAGGGGAGCTGTTTTTT
>15|-|TRBV4-1|-|TRBJ1-2
CASSVGTAFDYGYTF
TGCGCCAGCAGCGTCGGGACCGCGTTCGACTATGGCTACACCTTC
>13|-|TRBV11-3|-|TRBJ1-1
CASSLKWDTEAFF
TGTGCCAGCAGCTTGAAGTGGGACACTGAAGCTTTCTTT
>15|-|TRBV6-5|-|TRBJ2-6
CASFNGGSGANVLTF
TGTGCCAGCTTTAATGGGGGGTCAGGGGCCAACGTCCTGACTTTC
>14|-|TRBV5-1|-|TRBJ2-5
CASSLEGLEETQYF
TGCGCCAGCAGCTTGGAGGGGTTGGAAGAGACCCAGTACTTC